A single sample is the source of the 14 T cell receptor beta chains below, sequenced in a study of PD-1 blockade in classical Hodgkin lymphoma. Stated time point: cycle 4 day 1 (C4D1), after 5 to 7 weeks of nivolumab. Patients all relapsed after autologous stem cell transplantation, and there was variation in brentuximab vedotin exposure. Sequenced by immunoSEQ multiplex PCR; TCRdb stores in-frame clones only, minus some. The sample has roughly 100,000 clones; about 92% are singletons. Sequencing was performed on peripheral blood mononuclear cells (PBMCs), taken before the fourth cycle of nivolumab. The origin of the receptors is a human donor with classical Hodgkin lymphoma.

On this clone: No conserved phenylalanine or tryptophan is present at the end of the CDR3, so a read error is the likely explanation. The V and J genes are TRBV4-2 and TRBJ1-2; D may be TRBD1 (5 bases). The CDR3 spans 15 residues. Germline CDR1 reads LGHNA; CDR2 reads YNFKEQ. Trimming took 4 bases from V and 2 from J, leaving 14 bases between them. CDR3 amino acids: CASSPQAGQNYGYTL. The CDR3 DNA reads TGTGCCAGCAGCCCTCAGGCGGGGCAGAACTATGGCTACACCCTC.

This clone was seen a single time. This CDR3 is CASSYSTFGYTF. CDR3 sequence (DNA): TGTGCCAGCAGTTACTCGACTTTCGGCTACACCTTC. The J gene is TRBJ1-2, the V gene TRBV6-6; D gene uncertain. Germline values: CDR1 MNHNY, CDR2 SVGAGI (reference sequence). The CDR3 is 12 amino acids. The V and J ends lost 0 bases and 8 bases respectively, with 7 bases between them.

For this clone: At one of its ends the junction is not consistent with the germline gene, which may arise from a read error. The chain couples TRBV28 to TRBJ1-2; D uncertain. This CDR3 has 13 amino acids. CDR1 and CDR2 (germline): MDHEN, SYDVKM. The CDR3 nucleotides read TGTGCCAGCAATTTAGACGGATGGGCTGGCTACACCTTC. Translated: CASNLDGWAGYTF.

DNA for the CDR3: TGTGCCAGCAGGCAGGCAGGGGAAGGAGAGACCCAGTACTTC. Amino acid sequence: CASRQAGEGETQYF. The V and J genes are TRBV7-9 and TRBJ2-5, with D possibly being TRBD1 (6 bases). The CDR3 runs to 14 residues. Looked up from germline, CDR1 is SEHNR and CDR2 is FQNEAQ (reference sequence). Trimming left V 6 bases short and J 4 bases short, with 15 bases between.

The genes are TRBV18 and TRBJ1-1; possible D gene TRBD1, 5 bases. The CDR3 has 15 amino acids. From germline, CDR1 is KGHSH and CDR2 LQKENI. Deletions cut 1 base from V and 1 base from J, with 10 bases between. This CDR3 reads CASSPLTGQNTEAFF. The CDR3 DNA reads as TGTGCCAGCTCACCACTTACAGGACAGAACACTGAAGCTTTCTTT.

A few counts support this clone. The CDR3 DNA is TGCGCCAGCAGTTTGACCACGGGACAAGCATACAATGAGCAGTTCTTC. Translation gives CASSLTTGQAYNEQFF. V is TRBV5-1 and J is TRBJ2-1, with D maybe TRBD1 (6 bases). This CDR3 region has 16 residues. Germline CDR1 and CDR2: SGHRS and YFSETQ. V was pared by 5 bases and J by 4 bases, with 19 bases between.

The gene calls are TRBV10-1 and TRBJ2-7; D gene ambiguous. Looked up from germline, CDR1 is WNHNN and CDR2 is SYGVQD (reference sequence). The ends were cut back, 3 bases at V and 3 bases at J, with 6 bases in the middle. This CDR3 is built from 12 residues. The CDR3 coding sequence is TGCGCCAGCAGTGAACCAGGCTACGAGCAGTACTTC. It translates to CASSEPGYEQYF.

The rearrangement links TRBV6-5 to TRBJ2-1; perhaps D is TRBD1 or TRBD2 (6 bases each). This CDR3 is built from 12 residues. CDR1 and CDR2 (germline): MNHEY, SVGAGI. V was clipped by 6 bases and J by 9 bases, with 12 bases between them. CDR3 amino acids: CASSPQGLEQFF. In DNA form, the CDR3 reads TGTGCCAGCAGCCCACAGGGACTTGAGCAGTTCTTC.

The rearrangement uses TRBV7-6 and TRBJ2-5; no reliable D call. V was shortened by 8 bases and J by 1 base, with 17 bases between the two germline ends. The CDR3 loop spans 15 amino acids. Germline V lookup: CDR1 SGHVS, CDR2 FNYEAQ. The CDR3 coding sequence is TGTGCCAGCGGATCGGTGGGCGGCCCCCAAGAGACCCAGTACTTC. Translating gives CASGSVGGPQETQYF.

The chain links TRBV4-1 to TRBJ1-1; D not resolved. The CDR3 covers 12 residues. The V and J ends lost 4 bases and 4 bases respectively, with 7 bases between them. Germline V gives CDR1 MGHRA, CDR2 YSYEKL. The DNA of the CDR3 is TGCGCCAGCAGCCGCAGTAGCACTGAAGCTTTCTTT. Amino acid sequence: CASSRSSTEAFF.

J is TRBJ2-7 and V is TRBV10-2; either TRBD1 or TRBD2 may fit D (6 bases each). Trimming took 7 bases from V and 5 from J, leaving 12 bases between them. The CDR3 consists of 12 residues. The germline V gene encodes CDR1 WSHSY and CDR2 SAAADI. CDR3 in DNA: TGCGCCAGCACAAGGGGGGATCACGAGCAGTACTTC. It is translated as CASTRGDHEQYF.

The rearrangement links TRBV6-4 to TRBJ1-2; no firm D call. This CDR3 comprises 15 residues. V was pared by 4 bases and J by 1 base, with 13 bases between. CDR1 is MRHNA, CDR2 SNTAGT, per germline. CDR3 sequence: CASSVTIANNYGYTF. DNA for the CDR3: TGTGCCAGCAGTGTTACAATTGCGAATAACTATGGCTACACCTTC.

The V gene is TRBV13, the J gene TRBJ2-7, with D possibly matching TRBD2 (5 bases). The CDR3 length is 13 residues. Germline CDR1 is PRHDT and CDR2 is FYEKMQ (reference sequence). Trimming cost V 4 bases and J 6 bases, with 13 bases left between them. In nucleotides, the CDR3 is TGTGCCAGCAGCTATGACATTGCGGGCGAGCAGTACTTC. Its translation: CASSYDIAGEQYF. The whole variable domain, filled in from reference TRBV13 and TRBJ2-7, reads AAGVIQSPRHLIKEKRETATLKCYPIPRHDTVYWYQQGPGQDPQFLISFYEKMQSDKGSIPDRFSAQQFSDYHSELNMSSLELGDSALYFCASSYDIAGEQYFGPGTRLTVT.

J is TRBJ1-1 and V is TRBV2, with D perhaps matching TRBD1 (6 bases). This CDR3 is built from 14 residues. V lost 8 bases and J 0 bases, leaving 13 bases between the germline ends. Germline CDR1 and CDR2: SNHLY and FYNNEI. CDR3 amino acids: CASRVQGLNTEAFF. The CDR3 DNA sequence: TGTGCCAGCCGCGTCCAGGGGTTGAACACTGAAGCTTTCTTT.